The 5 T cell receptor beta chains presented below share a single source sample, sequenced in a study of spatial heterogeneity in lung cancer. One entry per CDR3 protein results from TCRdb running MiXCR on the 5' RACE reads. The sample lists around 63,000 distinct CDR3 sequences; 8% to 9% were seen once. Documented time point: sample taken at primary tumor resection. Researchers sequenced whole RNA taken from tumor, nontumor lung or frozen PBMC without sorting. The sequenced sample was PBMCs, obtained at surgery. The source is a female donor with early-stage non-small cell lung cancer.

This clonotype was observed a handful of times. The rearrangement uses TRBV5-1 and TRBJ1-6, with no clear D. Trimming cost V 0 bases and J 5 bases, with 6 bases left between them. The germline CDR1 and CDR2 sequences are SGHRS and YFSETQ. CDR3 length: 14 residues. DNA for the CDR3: TGCGCCAGCAGCTTGGGAACGAATAATTCACCCCTCCACTTT. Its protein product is CASSLGTNNSPLHF.

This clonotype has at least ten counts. CDR3 sequence reads: CASSVKGARLFF. The CDR3 nucleotides are TGTGCCAGCAGCGTAAAGGGGGCTCGACTGTTTTTT. The gene calls are TRBV7-2 and TRBJ1-4; the match to TRBD1 covers 7 bases. The trim removed 5 bases at V and 13 bases at J, leaving 7 bases unmatched. In germline, CDR1 is SGHTA, CDR2 FQGNSA. This CDR3 region has 12 residues.

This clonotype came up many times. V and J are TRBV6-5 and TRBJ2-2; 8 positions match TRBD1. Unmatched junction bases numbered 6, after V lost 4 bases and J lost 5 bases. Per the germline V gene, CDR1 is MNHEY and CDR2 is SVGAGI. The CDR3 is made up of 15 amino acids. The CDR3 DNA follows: TGTGCCAGCAGTTCGCAGGGGGCAGGGACCGGGGAGCTGTTTTTT. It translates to CASSSQGAGTGELFF.

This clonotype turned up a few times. CDR3 sequence: CASSPQSDTQYF. The CDR3, as DNA: TGCGCCAGCAGCCCCCAGTCAGATACGCAGTATTTT. The J gene is TRBJ2-3, the V gene TRBV10-2; D is unresolved. There are 12 residues in the CDR3. Deletions cut 6 bases from V and 4 bases from J, with 8 bases between. From germline, CDR1 is WSHSY and CDR2 SAAADI.

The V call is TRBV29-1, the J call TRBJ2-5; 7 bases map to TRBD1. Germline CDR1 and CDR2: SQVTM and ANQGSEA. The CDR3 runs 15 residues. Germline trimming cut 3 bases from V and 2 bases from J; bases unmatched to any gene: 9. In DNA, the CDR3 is TGCAGCGTTGAGGATACGTTGACAGGGCAAGAGACCCAGTACTTC. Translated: CSVEDTLTGQETQYF.